These 11 T cell receptor beta chains were all obtained from the same sample, sequenced in a study of shared clonotypes between healthy human individuals (dated by TCRdb to 2019 to 2021). Library construction relied on the immunoSEQ multiplex PCR assay. The immuneACCESS repertoire file appears here via TCRdb, limited to in-frame rearrangements. These files lack a portion of the clones; in checked studies, under half of the deficit traces to unresolved V genes, and the cause of the others is not known. Present in this sample are fewer than 2.5 million clones, 80% to 95% of which were seen just once. Clones ranked in the top ten supply about 0.38% of the sample. Sequenced sample: naive CD4+ T cells from PBMCs. Taken with the paper, the label for cell subset or site translates to: CD45RA+ positively selected. These receptors all stem from a man aged 18-30 years in good health. Some clones in this sample may be carry-over from other donors' samples.

The chain employs TRBV5-1 and TRBJ1-3; 7 nucleotides line up with TRBD1. CDR3 length: 19 amino acids. From germline, CDR1 is SGHRS and CDR2 YFSETQ. The junction had 12 bases not matched to a gene; V was cut back by 0 bases and J by 0 bases. CDR3 bases: TGCGCCAGCAGCTTGGCCTGGAGGGTGGGGACAGACTCTGGAAACACCATATATTTT. It codes for CASSLAWRVGTDSGNTIYF.

The chain uses TRBV28 and TRBJ2-2; D may match TRBD1 or TRBD2 (5 bases each). Germline V gene lookup returns CDR1 MDHEN and CDR2 SYDVKM. The CDR3 spans 15 residues. With 8 bases removed from V and 3 bases from J, the gap between germline ends came to 16 bases. The CDR3 sequence: CASDPREGYTGELFF. The CDR3 bases are TGTGCCAGCGACCCCCGTGAGGGGTACACCGGGGAGCTGTTTTTT.

V usage is TRBV18 and J usage is TRBJ2-7; D may be TRBD2 (6 bases). V lost 3 bases and J lost 0, with 12 bases in between. Germline values: CDR1 KGHSH, CDR2 LQKENI. The CDR3 runs to 15 residues. The CDR3 reads CASSPGTRVSYEQYF. The CDR3 nucleotides are TGTGCCAGCTCACCCGGGACTCGGGTCTCCTACGAGCAGTACTTC.

The rearrangement joins TRBV9 to TRBJ2-7, with 9 bases identical to TRBD1. The CDR3 is 14 amino acids. Germline CDR1 reads SGDLS; CDR2 reads YYNGEE. J was trimmed by 5 bases and V by 4 bases; bases with no gene match: 7. The CDR3 sequence is CASSSAGTGNEQYF. CDR3 DNA sequence: TGTGCCAGCAGCTCAGCCGGGACAGGGAACGAGCAGTACTTC.

The chain combines TRBV28 with TRBJ1-2; D possibly corresponds to TRBD1 (6 bases). The germline CDR1 and CDR2 sequences are MDHEN and SYDVKM. CDR3 size: 12 residues. The ends were cut back, 3 bases at V and 7 bases at J, with 9 bases in the middle. The CDR3 spells CASSFRGSGYTF. DNA for the CDR3: TGTGCCAGCAGTTTTAGGGGGAGTGGCTACACCTTC.

The chain combines TRBV5-1 with TRBJ2-1, with a weak D call TRBD1 (5 bases). The CDR3 has 13 residues. From germline, CDR1 is SGHRS and CDR2 YFSETQ. V was cut by 1 base and J by 10 bases, with 12 bases left in between. The CDR3, as DNA: TGCGCCAGCAGCTTGCCCCAGGGTGGGGAGCAGTTCTTC. The encoded protein is CASSLPQGGEQFF.

This chain links TRBV28 with TRBJ2-7; weak D call: TRBD2 (5 bases). The V gene's germline CDR1 is MDHEN and CDR2 SYDVKM. V was pared by 5 bases and J by 7 bases, with 24 bases between. The CDR3 sequence is 16 residues long. CDR3 sequence: CASSPPARVFGREQYF. DNA for the CDR3: TGTGCCAGCAGTCCACCCGCGCGGGTTTTCGGAAGGGAGCAGTACTTC.

V and J are TRBV30 and TRBJ1-4; maybe TRBD1 (5 bases). Germline assignment: CDR1 GTSNPN and CDR2 SVGIG (reference sequence). The CDR3 loop spans 14 amino acids. Trimming took off 5 bases at V and 3 bases at J, with 13 bases between the two ends. The CDR3 DNA reads as TGTGCCTGGGGACGTGGGGGACCTAATGAAAAACTGTTTTTT. Its translation: CAWGRGGPNEKLFF.

The chain carries TRBV27 and TRBJ2-7; 8 positions agree with TRBD2. From germline, CDR1 is MNHEY and CDR2 SMNVEV (reference sequence). V was pared by 6 bases and J by 0 bases, with 13 bases of the junction left unmatched. CDR3 length: 17 amino acids. CDR3 sequence: CASRNFKRELLSYEQYF. In DNA, the CDR3 is TGTGCCAGCAGAAACTTCAAGCGGGAGCTTCTCTCCTACGAGCAGTACTTC.

This sequence joins TRBV7-9 and TRBJ1-4; D not resolved. Trimming left V 4 bases short and J 7 bases short, with 7 bases between. The CDR3 loop spans 12 amino acids. Per germline, CDR1 SEHNR and CDR2 FQNEAQ (reference sequence). The chain's CDR3 is CASSSLFEKLFF. As DNA, the CDR3 is TGTGCCAGCAGCTCCCTATTTGAAAAACTGTTTTTT.

The V gene is TRBV21-1, the J gene TRBJ2-1; TRBD2, the D gene given by the table, was not confirmed from the DNA. TRBV21-1 is a listed pseudogene. The CDR3 runs to 17 residues. The CDR3 DNA is TGTGCCAGCAGCAGAGGCCCACTAGCGGAGAGGTACAATGAGCAGTTCTTC. Amino acid sequence: CASSRGPLAERYNEQFF.